This T cell receptor (beta chain) is drawn from a study of T-cell reconstitution after alpha-beta-depleted transplantation in children. General study points: Most T-cell counts and diversity one year after the transplant came from T cells that were newly produced. Several hundred graft clones that had expanded were reportedly the source of alpha-beta T cells about two months after transplant. Some patients owed their high day-60 TCRbeta diversity to surviving recipient T cells and thymic progenitors.

With 2 bases removed from V and 2 bases from J, the gap between germline ends came to 26 bases. Looked up from germline, CDR1 is DFQATT and CDR2 is SNEGSKA (reference sequence). The CDR3 contains 19 residues. Regarding this clonotype: Antigen unknown.

Unique molecular identifiers were built into the TCRbeta library. TCRdb ran MiXCR on the PCR reads and lists one entry per CDR3 protein. Of approximately 1,000,000 distinct CDR3 sequences in the sample, about 29% were seen once. Sample: PBMCs, mostly from graft donor cells, taken 360 days after TCRalphabeta/CD19-depleted stem cell transplant. V is TRBV20-1 and J is TRBJ2-3; a weak D match, TRBD2 (6 bases). The sequence was collected from a boy in the first two years of life who had a stem cell transplant for SCID, so the T cells may come from the graft donor. The CDR3 bases are TGCAGTGCTAGATCCGACAGCATGGGCGGGGCCTTTTCCACAGATACGCAGTATTTT. Residues: CSARSDSMGGAFSTDTQYF.